This T cell receptor (beta chain) was identified in a study of blood T cell repertoires in COVID-19. Whole-study context: From the United States, Italy and Spain came samples of acute and convalescent COVID-19. T cells, B-cell-depleted T cells, or PBMCs supplied cDNA or gDNA.

Germline V gives CDR1 WNHNN, CDR2 SYGVQD (reference sequence). Deletions cut 6 bases from V and 8 bases from J, with 10 bases between. CDR3 length: 12 residues. Authors' data handling: Amplified reference gene primers provided the basis for estimating nucleated cell counts. The assay was immunoSEQ multiplex PCR, and TCRdb's table has in-frame clones only and misses some. From that table come the V and J calls and clone size; the DNA was used to work out D and trimming. The data contain about 98,000 clones, 70% to 90% of them singletons. The material sequenced was peripheral blood. V gene TRBV10-1 combines with J gene TRBJ2-2; D might be TRBD2 (6 bases). The source is a man in his 60s with acute or convalescent COVID-19. CDR3 in amino acids: CASSPGTGELFF. Written as DNA, the CDR3 is TGCGCCAGCAGCCCCGGGACTGGGGAGCTGTTTTTT.